This paragraph reports one T cell receptor (beta chain). This clone was recorded a few times. The antigen this receptor binds is unknown. Per-nucleotide qualities are absent, and no much larger clonotype sits a single base away. For deep sequencing, PBMC libraries mostly used about 490 ng of input genomic DNA, with six replicates for each sample. TCRbeta libraries were prepared with the immunoSEQ hsTCRbeta kit according to the manufacturer's instructions. An Illumina NovaSeq 6000 S4 flow cell was used to sequence the final libraries, which had first been combined to 3 nM. Turning to the authors' computational methods: The immunoSEQ Analyzer was used for raw data preprocessing and quality control. The analysis was limited to productive rearrangements, and each clonotype was defined by a unique CDR3 amino acid sequence. Using the R package tcR, the researchers computed the Gini-Simpson index as their estimate of repertoire clonality. Gini indices were compared with Student's t test, and associations with tumor size change were assessed by Pearson correlation. TCRdb limited this immuneACCESS table to in-frame rearrangements with V and J called. A share of clones is missing; checked studies link under half to unresolved V genes, and the rest is unexplained. From that table come the V and J calls and clone size; the DNA was used to work out D and trimming. The sample data list some 14,000 clones, and roughly 70% of these were observed just once. The ten largest clones represent 2.5% to 3% of the sample.

Explained via the paper, the time point label denotes: after neoadjuvant nivolumab, at surgical resection. None of the patients had received prior systemic or radiation treatment, and all were newly diagnosed with stage II-IVA oral cavity squamous cell carcinoma. Everyone in the cohort had locally advanced, HPV-negative oral cavity squamous cell carcinoma. No culture maintenance or expansion was done, as the peripheral blood mononuclear cells went straight to analysis. Samples were obtained from a longitudinal correlative study of a single-arm phase II trial of neoadjuvant nivolumab in oral cavity squamous cell carcinoma. Subject-matched pre- and post-treatment PBMCs and tumors from three responders and three non-responders were subjected to genomic DNA-based TCRbeta sequencing. Peripheral blood mononuclear cells were collected once before nivolumab treatment and again after treatment, at the time of surgery. The Maxwell RSC DNA from Cells kit was used to extract genomic DNA from PBMCs.

The data belong to a study of neoadjuvant anti-PD-1 for oral cavity cancer (dated by TCRdb to the early 2020s). Broadly, across the study: Patients mostly received three to four biweekly doses of nivolumab at 3 mg/kg before curative-intent surgical resection. The parent correlative cohort had about a dozen patients and a response rate of 30% to 35%. Patients without progression received a fourth nivolumab dose around day 43 and underwent definitive surgical resection on days 50-56. Under RECIST 1.1, patients with complete response, partial response or stable disease were classed as responders, and patients with progression were classed as non-responders.

Findings and caveats that apply to the study as a whole: After neoadjuvant nivolumab, T cell clonality (Gini index) in PBMCs was significantly higher in non-responders than in responders. TCR analyses included only a few patients per response group, and the authors called for larger cohorts for validation. Higher pretreatment blood TCRbeta clonality and lower post-treatment tumor TCRbeta clonality were correlated with higher pretreatment blood Treg/Th17 ratios.

The sample in question was PBMCs, obtained after nivolumab (anti-PD-1) treatment. The TCR originated in a person aged 40 to 85 with oral cavity squamous cell carcinoma.

The CDR3: CASSLITINTIYF. At the DNA level, the sequence is TGTGCCAGCAGCTTAATTACTATAAACACCATATATTTT. The chain uses TRBV7-3 and TRBJ1-3, with the identity of the D gene unclear. Trimming at the junction amounts to 1 base on V and 6 bases on J, and the germline ends lie 7 bases apart. Including the terminal cysteine and phenylalanine, the CDR3 comprises 13 residues. The read is trimmed to its CDR3 DNA, 39 bases read in frame from base 1. CDR1 and CDR2 are read off the germline V gene as SGHTA and FQGTGA.